This is a list of T cell receptor beta chains from one sample in a study of blood T cell repertoires in COVID-19. Assay used: immunoSEQ multiplex PCR; TCRdb lists only in-frame clones, some missing. The data show 300,000 or so clones, with roughly nine tenths seen just once and around 2.6% held by the top ten. Specimen: PBMCs or T cells enriched from blood (not recorded which). The receptor source for this set is a man aged 55-75 years who had recovered from COVID-19. Each CDR3 is given with its conserved first and last residue. D genes are given only for firm matches. Only part of the rows carry a size: once, few, many, or a class if the clone is expanded.

j_gene: TRBJ1-6; v_gene: TRBV5-6; d_gene: .; abundance: .; CDR3aa: CASSLWSGGYGSPLHF; CDR3nt: TGTGCCAGCAGCTTGTGGTCGGGGGGGTATGGATCACCCCTCCACTTT
j_gene: TRBJ2-2; v_gene: TRBV5-4; d_gene: TRBD2; abundance: few; CDR3aa: CASSLDPPGLAGPNTGELFF; CDR3nt: TGTGCCAGCAGCTTGGATCCTCCGGGACTAGCGGGGCCGAACACCGGGGAGCTGTTTTTT
j_gene: TRBJ1-2; v_gene: TRBV9; d_gene: TRBD1; abundance: .; CDR3aa: CASSVTGVASGYTF; CDR3nt: TGTGCCAGCAGCGTGACAGGGGTTGCGTCCGGCTACACCTTC
j_gene: TRBJ1-2; v_gene: TRBV4-3; d_gene: TRBD1; abundance: .; CDR3aa: CASSQDTGQGGYGYTF; CDR3nt: TGCGCCAGCAGCCAAGATACAGGACAGGGGGGCTATGGCTACACCTTC
j_gene: TRBJ1-1; v_gene: TRBV29-1; d_gene: .; abundance: .; CDR3aa: CSVGGGMNTEAFF; CDR3nt: TGCAGCGTTGGGGGGGGCATGAACACTGAAGCTTTCTTT
j_gene: TRBJ1-2; v_gene: TRBV30; d_gene: .; abundance: .; CDR3aa: CAWSGFPGYYGYTF; CDR3nt: TGTGCCTGGAGTGGCTTCCCGGGATACTATGGCTACACCTTC
j_gene: TRBJ2-1; v_gene: TRBV7-3; d_gene: .; abundance: .; CDR3aa: CASSFPGGDEQFF; CDR3nt: TGTGCCAGCAGCTTCCCCGGCGGCGATGAGCAGTTCTTC
j_gene: TRBJ2-3; v_gene: TRBV9; d_gene: TRBD2; abundance: .; CDR3aa: CASSVGSGRSSTDTQYF; CDR3nt: TGTGCCAGCAGCGTAGGTAGCGGGAGATCTAGCACAGATACGCAGTATTTT
j_gene: TRBJ2-7; v_gene: TRBV24-1; d_gene: .; abundance: .; CDR3aa: CATQGISYEQYF; CDR3nt: TGTGCCACCCAGGGGATCTCCTACGAGCAGTACTTC
j_gene: TRBJ1-2; v_gene: TRBV27; d_gene: .; abundance: .; CDR3aa: CASSAGPVVIYGYTF; CDR3nt: TGTGCCAGCAGTGCAGGGCCCGTCGTTATCTATGGCTACACCTTC
j_gene: TRBJ2-7; v_gene: TRBV7-2; d_gene: TRBD2; abundance: once; CDR3aa: CASSLDLAGGQLSYEQYF; CDR3nt: TGTGCCAGCAGCTTAGATTTAGCGGGGGGGCAACTATCCTACGAGCAGTACTTC
j_gene: TRBJ1-6; v_gene: TRBV7-6; d_gene: .; abundance: .; CDR3aa: CASSLGLFPNSPLHF; CDR3nt: TGTGCCAGCAGCTTAGGACTCTTCCCGAATTCACCCCTCCACTTT
j_gene: TRBJ2-3; v_gene: TRBV24-1; d_gene: TRBD2; abundance: .; CDR3aa: CATSEAGTDTQYF; CDR3nt: TGTGCCACCAGTGAAGCGGGAACCGATACGCAGTATTTT
j_gene: TRBJ1-4; v_gene: TRBV19; d_gene: .; abundance: few; CDR3aa: CAIPPGDLRDEKLFF; CDR3nt: TGTGCCATTCCTCCGGGGGACCTTCGGGATGAAAAACTGTTTTTT
j_gene: TRBJ1-5; v_gene: TRBV27; d_gene: .; abundance: .; CDR3aa: CASRSRLWGRGQPQHF; CDR3nt: TGTGCCAGCAGATCCCGACTTTGGGGAAGGGGTCAGCCCCAGCATTTT
j_gene: TRBJ2-5; v_gene: TRBV7-9; d_gene: TRBD2; abundance: .; CDR3aa: CASSVRLAGGSETQYF; CDR3nt: TGTGCCAGCAGCGTCCGACTAGCGGGGGGATCTGAGACCCAGTACTTC
j_gene: TRBJ2-3; v_gene: TRBV28; d_gene: .; abundance: .; CDR3aa: CASSSAGRGLDTQYF; CDR3nt: TGTGCCAGCAGTTCCGCCGGGCGAGGGTTGGATACGCAGTATTTT
j_gene: TRBJ2-7; v_gene: TRBV5-4; d_gene: .; abundance: .; CDR3aa: CASSLATSYEQYF; CDR3nt: TGTGCCAGCAGTCTAGCTACCTCCTACGAGCAGTACTTC
j_gene: TRBJ1-1; v_gene: TRBV4-1; d_gene: .; abundance: .; CDR3aa: CASSQTDTVNTEAFF; CDR3nt: TGCGCCAGCAGCCAGACGGACACAGTGAACACTGAAGCTTTCTTT
j_gene: TRBJ2-7; v_gene: TRBV27; d_gene: .; abundance: .; CDR3aa: CATSAGLTALSYEQYF; CDR3nt: TGTGCCACTTCCGCCGGGTTGACGGCCTTGTCGTACGAGCAGTACTTC
j_gene: TRBJ2-2; v_gene: TRBV4-2; d_gene: .; abundance: .; CDR3aa: CASSRQTNTGELFF; CDR3nt: TGTGCCAGCAGTCGACAGACGAACACCGGGGAGCTGTTTTTT
j_gene: TRBJ1-1; v_gene: TRBV4-2; d_gene: TRBD1; abundance: .; CDR3aa: CASSQADRGLSTEAFF; CDR3nt: TGTGCCAGCAGCCAGGCAGACAGGGGGCTGTCCACTGAAGCTTTCTTT
j_gene: TRBJ2-7; v_gene: TRBV6-6; d_gene: TRBD2; abundance: few; CDR3aa: CASSHRLAGPLQTPYEQYF; CDR3nt: TGTGCCAGCAGTCACCGACTAGCGGGACCCTTACAAACCCCCTACGAGCAGTACTTC
j_gene: TRBJ1-2; v_gene: TRBV4-2; d_gene: .; abundance: once; CDR3aa: CASSQDTGNYGYTF; CDR3nt: TGTGCCAGCAGCCAAGATACCGGGAACTATGGCTACACCTTC
j_gene: TRBJ1-6; v_gene: TRBV7-6; d_gene: .; abundance: .; CDR3aa: CASSLVGGGSNSPLHF; CDR3nt: TGTGCCAGCAGCTTAGTCGGGGGGGGAAGTAATTCACCCCTCCACTTT
j_gene: TRBJ1-2; v_gene: TRBV18; d_gene: .; abundance: .; CDR3aa: CASSQRQEGPGYTF; CDR3nt: TGTGCCAGCTCACAGCGGCAGGAGGGGCCTGGCTACACCTTC
j_gene: TRBJ1-2; v_gene: TRBV5-4; d_gene: TRBD1; abundance: few; CDR3aa: CASSPGQGNYGYTF; CDR3nt: TGTGCCAGCAGCCCCGGACAGGGGAACTATGGCTACACCTTC
j_gene: TRBJ1-1; v_gene: TRBV7-9; d_gene: .; abundance: .; CDR3aa: CASSLGQGSTEAFF; CDR3nt: TGTGCCAGCAGCTTAGGGCAGGGAAGCACTGAAGCTTTCTTT